The source of this TCR beta chain is a study of human T cells and chemical hapten exposure. Study at large: Across its approximately 25 weeks, the study gave patients weekly diphenylcyclopropenone doses to the scalp.

In germline, CDR1 is LNHDA, CDR2 SQIVND (reference sequence). Trimming shortened V by 5 bases and J by 4 bases, and 8 bases separated the two germline ends. This CDR3 is built from 13 residues. The time point was: patch test 2, 6 weeks after DPC sensitization. Stated treatment: therapeutic diphenylcyclopropenone sensitization with weekly scalp DPC. From whole blood left unfractionated, total RNA was extracted. Study conclusions and caveats: Those TCRs sitting above 1 in 1000 frequency stayed the same with DPC sensitization.

This clonotype was seen many times. Its antigen is currently unknown. TCRdb analysed the RACE reads with MiXCR anew, one entry per CDR3 protein. This repertoire shows tens of thousands of distinct CDR3 sequences, 9.4% found once; its top ten account for about 7%. This TCR derives from a man aged 25-40 years with alopecia areata. Some clones in this sample may be carry-over from other donors' samples. The material was whole blood, obtained in connection with sensitization to the hapten diphenylcyclopropenone (DPC). The genes are TRBV19 and TRBJ2-2; D possibly matches TRBD1 or TRBD2 (5 bases each). As DNA, the CDR3 is TGTGCCAGTAGTGGTGGGGGCACCGGGGAGCTGTTTTTT. This translates into CASSGGGTGELFF.